Listed below are T cell receptor beta chains from one sample, sequenced in a study of blood T cell repertoires in COVID-19. The protocol was immunoSEQ multiplex PCR, while the TCRdb copy is restricted to in-frame clones and leaves out a portion. The repertoire includes some 100,000 clones, around 85% of them detected once, and approximately 10% sits in the top ten. What was sequenced was peripheral blood. The receptors were gathered from a woman in her 70s with active or convalescent COVID-19. Each CDR3 is given without its conserved first and last residue. The order of the fields is V gene, J gene, CDR3 protein.

TRBV15	TRBJ1-2	ATSRDLPGQGYGYT
TRBV11-2	TRBJ2-5	ASSLEGRGPQETQY
TRBV20-1	TRBJ1-5	SATGNQPQH
TRBV27	TRBJ1-6	ASRWGDMRNSPLH
TRBV6-2/TRBV6-3	TRBJ2-3	ASSYSTSGGPSDTQY
TRBV27	TRBJ1-1	ASSSDRRSMNTEAF
TRBV7-2	TRBJ2-3	ASSRYTDTQY
TRBV25-1	TRBJ1-6	ASSVGTGGPNSPLH
TRBV6-1	TRBJ1-1	ASSEAAGREAF
TRBV3-1/TRBV3-2	TRBJ2-7	ASSQGDRSYEQY
TRBV2	TRBJ2-7	ASGPGTGNEQY
TRBV3-1/TRBV3-2	TRBJ2-3	ASSPQYSGGAPDTQY
TRBV6-5	TRBJ2-7	ASSRTPGAYEQY
TRBV5-6	TRBJ1-5	ASSRGGQGFYQPQH
TRBV6-5	TRBJ2-7	ASSTAGQGAYEQY
TRBV5-1	TRBJ2-3	ASSLVSDTQY
TRBV20-1	TRBJ2-1	SARQNNEQF
TRBV7-6	TRBJ1-2	VAGQTGGYT
TRBV11-3	TRBJ2-5	ASSATQQETQY
TRBV5-4	TRBJ2-6	ASSRDRGFSGANVLT
TRBV6-4	TRBJ2-1	ASSVRENNEQF
TRBV7-2	TRBJ1-6	ASSLALGDTYNSPLH